Listed here are 4 T cell receptor beta chains from one sample, sequenced in a study of CD8 T cells in Susac syndrome. The authors reverse transcribed roughly 0.5 to 1 ug RNA with random hexamers. TCRdb processed the immunoSEQ multiplex PCR reads anew with MiXCR; each CDR3 protein has one entry. This table holds 180,000 or so distinct CDR3 sequences, around 96% found once. The sequenced sample was CD4+ T cells from PBMCs. The receptor set was obtained from a human donor in good health.

CDR3 coding DNA: TGTGCCAGCAGTTTCCGACAGCCGTCCTACAATGAGCAGTTCTTC. This sequence encodes CASSFRQPSYNEQFF. This chain uses TRBV27 with TRBJ2-1, with D perhaps TRBD1 (5 bases). CDR1 is MNHEY and CDR2 is SMNVEV in the germline V gene (reference sequence). Trimming left V 3 bases short and J 1 base short, with 10 bases between. The CDR3 loop spans 15 amino acids.

This clonotype was seen a few times. The V gene is TRBV11-2, the J gene TRBJ2-5; D possibly uses TRBD1 or TRBD2 (6 bases each). V was cut by 3 bases and J by 5 bases, with 10 bases left in between. The CDR3 loop spans 13 amino acids. From germline, CDR1 is SGHAT and CDR2 FQNNGV. CDR3 region: CASSLGGQETQYF. The DNA for the CDR3 is TGTGCCAGCAGCTTGGGGGGCCAGGAGACCCAGTACTTC.

This chain connects TRBV9 to TRBJ2-7; either TRBD1 or TRBD2 may supply D (6 bases each). Germline CDR1 and CDR2: SGDLS and YYNGEE. Trimming removed 0 bases from V and 3 bases from J, with 13 bases in between. This CDR3 is 15 amino acids long. CDR3 DNA sequence: TGTGCCAGCAGCGTAGCTGCCGGGGGCGTCTACGAGCAGTACTTC. It encodes CASSVAAGGVYEQYF. The variable domain in full, with the rest retrieved from reference TRBV9 and TRBJ2-7, is DSGVTQTPKHLITATGQRVTLRCSPRSGDLSVYWYQQSLDQGLQFLIQYYNGEERAKGNILERFSAQQFPDLHSELNLSSLELGDSALYFCASSVAAGGVYEQYFGPGTRLTVT.

The chain employs TRBV30 and TRBJ1-1; weak D call: TRBD1 (5 bases). Germline CDR1 GTSNPN, CDR2 SVGIG (reference sequence). The CDR3 covers 13 residues. The germline V and J ends were trimmed by 7 bases and 2 bases, with 14 bases remaining between them. The CDR3 is CASSVGENTEAFF. As DNA, the CDR3 is TGTGCCTCCTCAGTGGGGGAAAACACTGAAGCTTTCTTT.